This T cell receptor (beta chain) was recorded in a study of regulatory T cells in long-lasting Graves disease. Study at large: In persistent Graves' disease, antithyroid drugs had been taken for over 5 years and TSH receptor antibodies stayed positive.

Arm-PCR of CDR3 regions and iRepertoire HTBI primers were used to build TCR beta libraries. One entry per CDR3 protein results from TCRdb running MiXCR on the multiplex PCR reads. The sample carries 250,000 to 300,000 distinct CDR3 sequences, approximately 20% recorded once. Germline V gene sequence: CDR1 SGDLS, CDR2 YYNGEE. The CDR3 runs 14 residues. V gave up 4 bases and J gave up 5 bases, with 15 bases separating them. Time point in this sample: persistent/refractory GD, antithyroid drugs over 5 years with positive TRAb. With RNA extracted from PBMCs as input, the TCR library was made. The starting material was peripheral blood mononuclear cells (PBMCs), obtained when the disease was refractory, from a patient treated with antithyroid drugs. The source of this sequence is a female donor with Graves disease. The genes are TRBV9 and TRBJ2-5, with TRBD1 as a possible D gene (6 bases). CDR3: CASSSWGLGETQYF. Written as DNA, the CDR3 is TGTGCCAGCAGCTCCTGGGGGCTTGGCGAGACCCAGTACTTC. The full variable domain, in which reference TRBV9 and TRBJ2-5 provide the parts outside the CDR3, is DSGVTQTPKHLITATGQRVTLRCSPRSGDLSVYWYQQSLDQGLQFLIQYYNGEERAKGNILERFSAQQFPDLHSELNLSSLELGDSALYFCASSSWGLGETQYFGPGTRLLVL.